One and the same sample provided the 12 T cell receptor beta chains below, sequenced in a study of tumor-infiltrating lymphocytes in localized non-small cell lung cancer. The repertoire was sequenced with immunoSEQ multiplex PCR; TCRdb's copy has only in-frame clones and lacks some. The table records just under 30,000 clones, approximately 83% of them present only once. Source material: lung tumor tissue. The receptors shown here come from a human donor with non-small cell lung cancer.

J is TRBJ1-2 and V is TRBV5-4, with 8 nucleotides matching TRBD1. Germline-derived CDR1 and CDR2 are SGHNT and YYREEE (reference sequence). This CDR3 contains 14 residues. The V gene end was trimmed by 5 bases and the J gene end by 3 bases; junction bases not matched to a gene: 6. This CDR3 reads CASRTLDRDYGYTF. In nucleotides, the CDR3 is TGTGCCAGCAGAACGCTGGACAGGGACTATGGCTACACCTTC.

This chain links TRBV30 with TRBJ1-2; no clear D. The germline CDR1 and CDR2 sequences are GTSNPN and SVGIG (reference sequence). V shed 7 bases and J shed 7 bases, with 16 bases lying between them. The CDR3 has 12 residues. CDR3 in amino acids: CASRTSMVGYTF. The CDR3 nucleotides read TGTGCCTCGAGGACGTCGATGGTTGGCTACACCTTC. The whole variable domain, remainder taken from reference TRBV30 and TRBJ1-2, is SQTIHQWPATLVQPVGSPLSLECTVEGTSNPNLYWYRQAAGRGLQLLFYSVGIGQISSEVPQNLSASRPQDRQFILSSKKLLLSDSGFYLCASRTSMVGYTFGSGTRLTVV.

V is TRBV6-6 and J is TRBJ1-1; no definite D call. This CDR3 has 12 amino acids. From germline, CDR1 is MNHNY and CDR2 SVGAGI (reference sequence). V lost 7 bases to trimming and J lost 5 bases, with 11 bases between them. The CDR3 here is CASNFGETEAFF. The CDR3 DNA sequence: TGTGCCAGCAACTTTGGGGAAACTGAAGCTTTCTTT.

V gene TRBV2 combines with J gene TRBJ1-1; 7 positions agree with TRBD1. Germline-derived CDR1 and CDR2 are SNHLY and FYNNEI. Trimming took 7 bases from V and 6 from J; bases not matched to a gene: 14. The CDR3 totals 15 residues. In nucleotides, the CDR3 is TGTGCCAGCAACCGAGAGAGGGGGCAGGCTCCTGAAGCTTTCTTT. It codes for CASNRERGQAPEAFF.

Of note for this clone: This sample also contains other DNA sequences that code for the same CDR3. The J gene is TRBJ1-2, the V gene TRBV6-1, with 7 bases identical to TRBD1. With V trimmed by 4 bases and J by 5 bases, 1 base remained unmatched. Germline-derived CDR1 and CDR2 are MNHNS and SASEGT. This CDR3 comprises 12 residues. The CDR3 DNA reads TGTGCCAGCAGTGCGACAGGGTATGGCTACACCTTC. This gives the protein CASSATGYGYTF.

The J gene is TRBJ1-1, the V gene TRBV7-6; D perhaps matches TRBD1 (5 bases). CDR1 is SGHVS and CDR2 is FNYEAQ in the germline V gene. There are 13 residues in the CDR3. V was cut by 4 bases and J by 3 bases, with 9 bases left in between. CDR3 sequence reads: CASSWGRDTEAFF. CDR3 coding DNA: TGTGCCAGCAGCTGGGGGAGGGACACTGAAGCTTTCTTT.

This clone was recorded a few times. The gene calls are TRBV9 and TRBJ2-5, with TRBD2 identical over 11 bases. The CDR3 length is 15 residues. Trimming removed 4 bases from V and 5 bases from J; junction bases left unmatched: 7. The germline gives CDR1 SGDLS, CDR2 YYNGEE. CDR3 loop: CASSPKTSGVETQYF. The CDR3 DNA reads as TGTGCCAGCAGCCCTAAGACTAGCGGGGTCGAGACCCAGTACTTC. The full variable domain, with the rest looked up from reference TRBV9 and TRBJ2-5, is DSGVTQTPKHLITATGQRVTLRCSPRSGDLSVYWYQQSLDQGLQFLIQYYNGEERAKGNILERFSAQQFPDLHSELNLSSLELGDSALYFCASSPKTSGVETQYFGPGTRLLVL.

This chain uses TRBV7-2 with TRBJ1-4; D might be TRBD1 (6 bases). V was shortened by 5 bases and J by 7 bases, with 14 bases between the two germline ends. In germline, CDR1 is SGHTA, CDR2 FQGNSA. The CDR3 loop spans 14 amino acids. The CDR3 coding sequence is TGTGCCAGCAGCCGCCCCGGGGGCGGTGAAAAACTGTTTTTT. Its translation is CASSRPGGGEKLFF. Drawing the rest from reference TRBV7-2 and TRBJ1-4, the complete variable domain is GAGVSQSPSNKVTEKGKDVELRCDPISGHTALYWYRQSLGQGLEFLIYFQGNSAPDKSGLPSDRFSAERTGGSVSTLTIQRTQQEDSAVYLCASSRPGGGEKLFFGSGTQLSVL.

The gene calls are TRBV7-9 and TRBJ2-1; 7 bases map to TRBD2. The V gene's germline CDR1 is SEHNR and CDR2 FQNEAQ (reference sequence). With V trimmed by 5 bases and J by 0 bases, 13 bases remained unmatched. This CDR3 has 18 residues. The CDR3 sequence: CASSRFRGEKVSYNEQFF. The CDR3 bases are TGTGCCAGCAGCCGCTTTCGGGGGGAAAAAGTCTCCTACAATGAGCAGTTCTTC. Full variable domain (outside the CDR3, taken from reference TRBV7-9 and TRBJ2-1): DTGVSQNPRHKITKRGQNVTFRCDPISEHNRLYWYRQTLGQGPEFLTYFQNEAQLEKSRLLSDRFSAERPKGSFSTLEIQRTEQGDSAMYLCASSRFRGEKVSYNEQFFGPGTRLTVL.

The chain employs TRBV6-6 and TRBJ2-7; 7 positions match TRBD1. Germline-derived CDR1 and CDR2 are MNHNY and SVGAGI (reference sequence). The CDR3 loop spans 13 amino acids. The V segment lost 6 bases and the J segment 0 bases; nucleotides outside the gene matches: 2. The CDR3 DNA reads TGTGCCAGCAGCGGGACAGCCTCCTACGAGCAGTACTTC. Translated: CASSGTASYEQYF.

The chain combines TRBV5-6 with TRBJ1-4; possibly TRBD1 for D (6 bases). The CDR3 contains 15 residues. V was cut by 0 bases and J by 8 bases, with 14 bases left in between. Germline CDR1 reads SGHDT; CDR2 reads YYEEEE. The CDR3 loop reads CASSLEGDFREKLFF. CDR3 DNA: TGTGCCAGCAGCTTGGAGGGGGACTTCCGGGAAAAACTGTTTTTT.

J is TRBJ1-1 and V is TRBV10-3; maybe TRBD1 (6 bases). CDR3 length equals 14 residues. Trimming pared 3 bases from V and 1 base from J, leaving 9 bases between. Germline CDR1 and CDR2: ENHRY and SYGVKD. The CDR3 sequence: CAISERGQNTEAFF. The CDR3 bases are TGTGCCATCAGTGAAAGGGGACAGAACACTGAAGCTTTCTTT.